A selection of T cell receptor beta chains follows, all from one sample in a study of cytomegalovirus exposure and HLA in healthy donors. Generated by immunoSEQ multiplex PCR, the TCRdb table keeps only in-frame clones and is missing some. Here the sample spans 130,000 or so clones, over 65% being singletons. Sequencing input: PBMCs. The receptor set was obtained from a female donor in good health and CMV-seropositive. CDR3s include the opening cysteine and the closing phenylalanine or tryptophan. Fields, in order: J gene, clone size, D gene, V gene, CDR3 DNA, CDR3 protein. The D gene is left open where the match is weak. Clone size is stated in some rows and not others, as once, few, many or a class when expanded.

j_call: TRBJ2-3; clone_size: -; d_call: TRBD1; v_call: TRBV15; cdr3_nt: TGTGCCACCAGCAGAGACCGGCTCCCGGGACAGGGTAGAGATACGCAGTATTTT; cdr3_aa: CATSRDRLPGQGRDTQYF
j_call: TRBJ2-1; clone_size: -; d_call: TRBD2; v_call: TRBV6-4; cdr3_nt: TGTGCCAGCAGCGACAGCGGGGAAAACAATGAGCAGTTCTTC; cdr3_aa: CASSDSGENNEQFF
j_call: TRBJ1-1; clone_size: -; d_call: -; v_call: TRBV6-5; cdr3_nt: TGTGCCAGCAGCCCTTTGGACATGAAGAACACTGAAGCTTTCTTT; cdr3_aa: CASSPLDMKNTEAFF
j_call: TRBJ2-3; clone_size: -; d_call: TRBD2; v_call: TRBV5-6; cdr3_nt: TGTGCCAGCAGCTTGGAACTAGCGGGGGGACTCCACACAGATACGCAGTATTTT; cdr3_aa: CASSLELAGGLHTDTQYF
j_call: TRBJ2-3; clone_size: -; d_call: TRBD2; v_call: TRBV5-1; cdr3_nt: TGCGCCAGCAGCTTCTGGCGGGGGTGGGCAGATACGCAGTATTTT; cdr3_aa: CASSFWRGWADTQYF
j_call: TRBJ1-2; clone_size: -; d_call: TRBD1; v_call: TRBV18; cdr3_nt: TGTGCCAGCTCACCACCTTGGACAGGGGGCGGCTACACCTTC; cdr3_aa: CASSPPWTGGGYTF
j_call: TRBJ2-2; clone_size: -; d_call: -; v_call: TRBV19; cdr3_nt: TGTGCCAGTAGTATCAGCAGGACGAACACCGGGGAGCTGTTTTTT; cdr3_aa: CASSISRTNTGELFF
j_call: TRBJ2-3; clone_size: once; d_call: TRBD2; v_call: TRBV5-1; cdr3_nt: TGCGCCAGCAGTTTGGCGGTAGCGGGGGGTGGCACAGATACGCAGTATTTT; cdr3_aa: CASSLAVAGGGTDTQYF
j_call: TRBJ1-4; clone_size: -; d_call: -; v_call: TRBV5-1; cdr3_nt: TGCGCCAGCAGCTTGGATAGTACTAATGAAAAACTGTTTTTT; cdr3_aa: CASSLDSTNEKLFF
j_call: TRBJ1-5; clone_size: -; d_call: TRBD1; v_call: TRBV18; cdr3_nt: TGTGCCAGCTCACCGTCCAACCGGGACAGGGTTCAGCCCCAGCATTTT; cdr3_aa: CASSPSNRDRVQPQHF
j_call: TRBJ1-6; clone_size: -; d_call: -; v_call: TRBV30; cdr3_nt: TGTGCCTGGAGCGCAGGGCATGGATCACCCCTCCACTTT; cdr3_aa: CAWSAGHGSPLHF
j_call: TRBJ1-4; clone_size: -; d_call: TRBD1; v_call: TRBV5-1; cdr3_nt: TGCGCCAGCAGCAGGACAGGGGACCGGGAAAAACTGTTTTTT; cdr3_aa: CASSRTGDREKLFF
j_call: TRBJ1-3; clone_size: -; d_call: -; v_call: TRBV5-1; cdr3_nt: TGCGCCAGCAGCGCGGGAACTGGAAACACCATATATTTT; cdr3_aa: CASSAGTGNTIYF
j_call: TRBJ2-7; clone_size: -; d_call: TRBD1; v_call: TRBV6-5; cdr3_nt: TGTGCCAGCAAGACGGACAGGGGGCTAAACGAGCAGTACTTC; cdr3_aa: CASKTDRGLNEQYF
j_call: TRBJ2-3; clone_size: -; d_call: -; v_call: TRBV5-1; cdr3_nt: TGCGCCAGCAGCTTTCCCGACTCGACAGATACGCAGTATTTT; cdr3_aa: CASSFPDSTDTQYF
j_call: TRBJ2-7; clone_size: -; d_call: TRBD2; v_call: TRBV6-6; cdr3_nt: TGTGCCAGCCGTAGCGGGACGGACGAGCAGTACTTC; cdr3_aa: CASRSGTDEQYF